The 29 T cell receptor beta chains listed next were all sequenced from one sample in a study of control samples from healthy donors and cancer patients. Clones were sequenced by immunoSEQ multiplex PCR, and TCRdb holds only the in-frame ones, with some missing. The data show 79,000 or so clones, 70% to 90% seen once. Sequenced sample: PBMCs. These receptors originate from a woman in her 50s with colorectal cancer.

This rearrangement joins TRBV19 to TRBJ2-3; no firm D call. The V gene lost 6 bases and the J gene lost 3 bases, with 13 bases spanning the gap. Germline CDR1 and CDR2: LNHDA and SQIVND (reference sequence). This CDR3 region has 14 residues. DNA for the CDR3: TGTGCCAGTAGACAATCGGAGAGTACAGATACGCAGTATTTT. It translates to CASRQSESTDTQYF.

The V and J genes are TRBV5-1 and TRBJ2-2; tentative D call: TRBD2 (6 bases). Germline CDR1 SGHRS, CDR2 YFSETQ. This CDR3 is built from 14 residues. Trimming left V 6 bases short and J 7 bases short, with 16 bases between. CDR3 loop: CASTYGQGGGELFF. CDR3 DNA sequence: TGCGCCAGCACGTATGGTCAGGGAGGCGGGGAGCTGTTTTTT.

V and J are TRBV14 and TRBJ1-2; TRBD1 matches at 10 bases. CDR3 length: 18 residues. Germline V gene data show CDR1 as SGHDN and CDR2 as FVKESK. The V and J ends lost 0 bases and 7 bases, in that order; junction bases with no gene match: 14. This CDR3 is CASSQDRGQGDPGRGYTF. The CDR3 nucleotides are TGTGCCAGCAGCCAAGATCGAGGACAGGGGGACCCAGGTCGTGGCTACACCTTC.

The rearrangement joins TRBV28 to TRBJ2-7; D may correspond to TRBD1 or TRBD2 (5 bases each). V was cut by 4 bases and J by 0 bases, with 16 bases left in between. The germline V gene has CDR1 MDHEN and CDR2 SYDVKM. The CDR3 is 16 amino acids. This chain's CDR3 is CASSSRDGASSYEQYV. In nucleotides, the CDR3 is TGTGCCAGCAGTTCCAGGGACGGGGCTTCCTCCTACGAGCAGTACGTC.

With regard to this clone: Other DNA sequences in the same sample also yield this CDR3. This CDR3 is CASGWGGTGANVLTF. CDR3 nucleotides: TGTGCTAGTGGGTGGGGGGGGACTGGGGCCAACGTCCTGACTTTC. J is TRBJ2-6 and V is TRBV12-5; 7 bases match TRBD2. Per the germline V gene, CDR1 is LGHNT and CDR2 is FRNRAP. V lost 6 bases and J lost 2; bases outside the gene matches: 4. The CDR3 sequence is 15 residues long.

The chain combines TRBV24-1 with TRBJ1-3; 8 bases line up with TRBD1. Germline values: CDR1 KGHDR, CDR2 SFDVKD. The ends lost 5 bases at V and 5 bases at J; junction bases unmatched: 13. This CDR3 has 17 amino acids. CDR3 DNA: TGTGCCACCAGTGTCCTGCCAGGGACAGGTCTTCGAAACACCATATATTTT. The encoded protein is CATSVLPGTGLRNTIYF.

The rearrangement links TRBV7-2 to TRBJ2-1; TRBD1 or TRBD2 may be the D gene (6 bases each). CDR3 length: 14 residues. V gave up 8 bases and J gave up 5 bases, with 16 bases separating them. Germline lookup yields CDR1 SGHTA and CDR2 FQGNSA. The CDR3 protein is CASSIGGSNNEQFF. The CDR3 DNA reads as TGTGCCAGCTCAATAGGGGGGTCAAACAATGAGCAGTTCTTC.

The chain employs TRBV2 and TRBJ1-6; perhaps TRBD1 as D (5 bases). CDR1 and CDR2 (germline): SNHLY, FYNNEI. Trimming stripped 1 base from V and 7 bases from J, with 5 bases between. The CDR3 consists of 13 residues. The CDR3 nucleotides read TGTGCCAGCAGTGAAGAGGGGAATTCACCCCTCCACTTT. It encodes CASSEEGNSPLHF.

The rearrangement uses TRBV4-3 and TRBJ1-3; the D gene is possibly TRBD1 (5 bases). The length of the CDR3 is 16 residues. Germline CDR1 and CDR2: LGHNA and YSLEER. V lost 0 bases, J lost 2 bases, and 11 bases lay in between. The CDR3 nucleotides are TGCGCCAGCAGCCAAGAGTTTGCAGGGACTGGAAACACCATATATTTT. Residues: CASSQEFAGTGNTIYF.

The chain uses TRBV6-1 and TRBJ1-3; the D gene is possibly TRBD1 (6 bases). Germline CDR1 is MNHNS and CDR2 is SASEGT. The V end was cut by 3 bases, the J end by 7 bases, with 16 bases between. This CDR3 has 15 amino acids. The CDR3 DNA follows: TGTGCCAGCAGTGATCCGGGACACTGGACGAACACCATATATTTT. Translating gives CASSDPGHWTNTIYF.

CDR3 in DNA: TGTGCCAGCAGCCAAGATACGGGGGCGGGGTTCGATCATACGCAGTATTTT. This sequence encodes CASSQDTGAGFDHTQYF. The J gene is TRBJ2-3, the V gene TRBV3-1 (or the pseudogene TRBV3-2); D could derive from TRBD1 or TRBD2 (6 bases each). Germline CDR1 is LGHDT and CDR2 is YNNKEL (reference sequence). Trimming stripped 0 bases from V and 7 bases from J, with 20 bases between. The CDR3 is 17 amino acids.

This chain connects TRBV6-5 to TRBJ1-1; D is perhaps TRBD1 (5 bases). The CDR3 runs to 14 residues. V lost 10 bases and J lost 0, with 15 bases in between. The germline CDR1 and CDR2 sequences are MNHEY and SVGAGI. CDR3 nucleotides: TGTGCCACCAACCGGGGGAGCCTGAACACTGAAGCTTTCTTT. Encoded protein: CATNRGSLNTEAFF.

The gene calls are TRBV5-1 and TRBJ2-5; 7 bases are a match to TRBD2. The trim removed 3 bases at V and 1 base at J, leaving 6 bases unmatched. Germline V lookup: CDR1 SGHRS, CDR2 YFSETQ. CDR3 length: 15 residues. The CDR3 DNA reads TGCGCCAGCAGCTCCCCTGGGAGGGGCCAAGAGACCCAGTACTTC. Its translation: CASSSPGRGQETQYF.

The chain couples TRBV19 to TRBJ2-7, with 8 bases that match TRBD2. The CDR3 sequence is 14 residues long. The V and J ends lost 5 bases and 3 bases, in that order; junction bases with no gene match: 6. Germline CDR1 reads LNHDA; CDR2 reads SQIVND (reference sequence). CDR3 sequence: CASSAGTRDYEQYV. For the CDR3, the DNA is TGTGCCAGTAGTGCCGGGACTAGGGACTACGAGCAGTACGTC.

The gene calls are TRBV11-3 and TRBJ2-7, with 11 bases fitting TRBD1. Germline-derived CDR1 and CDR2 are SGHNT and YENEEA. This CDR3 is 14 amino acids long. Unmatched junction bases numbered 6, after V lost 5 bases and J lost 6 bases. This CDR3 reads CASSVGTGGIEQYV. The CDR3 DNA is TGTGCCAGCAGCGTAGGGACAGGGGGTATCGAGCAGTACGTC.

This sequence joins TRBV7-6 and TRBJ2-5, with 11 bases matching TRBD2. The CDR3 runs 16 residues. CDR1 and CDR2 from the germline V gene are SGHVS and FNYEAQ. Trimming cost V 2 bases and J 2 bases; bases outside gene matches: 4. The CDR3: CASSLSASGGQETQYF. DNA of the CDR3: TGTGCCAGCAGCTTATCGGCTAGCGGGGGGCAAGAGACCCAGTACTTC. The variable domain in full, completed from reference TRBV7-6 and TRBJ2-5, reads GAGVSQSPRYKVTKRGQDVALRCDPISGHVSLYWYRQALGQGPEFLTYFNYEAQQDKSGLPNDRFSAERPEGSISTLTIQRTEQRDSAMYRCASSLSASGGQETQYFGPGTRLLVL.

This clone was seen more than once but under ten times. The chain carries TRBV6-5 and TRBJ2-3; TRBD2 matches at 11 bases. The CDR3 is 13 amino acids. Germline CDR1 MNHEY, CDR2 SVGAGI. The CDR3 DNA sequence: TGTTCTAGCGGGGGGTCTGAAACAGATACGCAGTATTTT. Encoded protein: CSSGGSETDTQYF.

The chain uses TRBV29-1 and TRBJ1-2, with 7 nucleotides matching TRBD1. Germline CDR1 SQVTM, CDR2 ANQGSEA. The V gene end was trimmed by 6 bases and the J gene end by 6 bases; junction bases not matched to a gene: 7. This CDR3 contains 12 residues. CDR3 bases: TGCAGCGTCGTAACAGGGGTGAATGGCTACACCTTC. As protein: CSVVTGVNGYTF.

The gene calls are TRBV2 and TRBJ1-2; no definite D call. CDR3 length equals 14 residues. Germline loops: CDR1 SNHLY, CDR2 FYNNEI. V was pared by 3 bases and J by 4 bases, with 12 bases between. The CDR3 region has the DNA TGTGCCAGCAGTGAGTATGAGGGAAGCTATGGCTACACCTTC. Translating it yields CASSEYEGSYGYTF.

The J gene is TRBJ1-1, the V gene TRBV5-8, with 8 bases fitting TRBD1. The CDR3 loop spans 15 amino acids. V gave up 4 bases and J gave up 5 bases; unmatched junction bases: 10. Germline assignment: CDR1 SGHTS and CDR2 YDEGEE. CDR3 bases: TGTGCCAGCAGCCCCCGACAGGGGCTGTGGACTGAAGCTTTCTTT. As protein: CASSPRQGLWTEAFF.

Written as DNA, the CDR3 is TGTGCCAGTAGTACCCTAGGAGGGGGGACAGTGACTTACAATGAGCAGTTCTTC. Translation: CASSTLGGGTVTYNEQFF. The chain employs TRBV19 and TRBJ2-1; D may be TRBD1 (7 bases). Germline lookup yields CDR1 LNHDA and CDR2 SQIVND (reference sequence). The CDR3 covers 18 residues. Trimming took off 4 bases at V and 4 bases at J, with 23 bases between the two ends. The full variable domain, its missing parts supplied by reference TRBV19 and TRBJ2-1, is DGGITQSPKYLFRKEGQNVTLSCEQNLNHDAMYWYRQDPGQGLRLIYYSQIVNDFQKGDIAEGYSVSREKKESFPLTVTSAQKNPTAFYLCASSTLGGGTVTYNEQFFGPGTRLTVL.

The chain uses TRBV24-1 and TRBJ2-7; perhaps D is TRBD1 or TRBD2 (7 bases each). The CDR3 is made up of 14 amino acids. The germline V gene encodes CDR1 KGHDR and CDR2 SFDVKD. The V end lost 9 bases, the J end lost 6 bases, and 20 bases lay between the germline ends. The chain's CDR3 is CATGRQGWGGEQYV. Here the CDR3 DNA reads TGTGCCACCGGGCGACAGGGTTGGGGGGGCGAGCAGTACGTC.

The gene calls are TRBV6-5 and TRBJ1-4; tentatively, D is TRBD1 (5 bases). V was pared by 5 bases and J by 4 bases, with 14 bases between. Per germline, CDR1 MNHEY and CDR2 SVGAGI. The CDR3 extends over 15 amino acids. CDR3: CASSPRQSYNEKLFF. In DNA, the CDR3 is TGTGCCAGCAGTCCTCGACAGAGTTATAATGAAAAACTGTTTTTT.

V is TRBV2 and J is TRBJ1-6, with D unclear. CDR3 length: 13 residues. CDR1 is SNHLY, CDR2 FYNNEI, per germline. Trimming took 5 bases from V and 6 from J, leaving 8 bases between them. The CDR3 region is CASSLAVNSPLHF. The CDR3 nucleotides read TGTGCCAGCAGTTTGGCAGTTAATTCACCCCTCCACTTT.

In the case of this clone: At one of its ends the junction is not consistent with the germline gene, which may arise from a read error. The chain recombines TRBV4-1 with TRBJ2-3, with TRBD1 as a possible D gene (6 bases). CDR3 length: 14 residues. Germline V gene sequence: CDR1 MGHRA, CDR2 YSYEKL. The CDR3 is CASSQYRDTNTQYF. For the CDR3, the DNA is TGCGCCAGCAGCCAATACCGGGACACAAATACGCAGTATTTT.

The gene calls are TRBV10-3 and TRBJ2-7; D might be TRBD1 (6 bases). The CDR3 is 14 amino acids. V lost 9 bases, J lost 0 bases, and 15 bases lay in between. Germline loops: CDR1 ENHRY, CDR2 SYGVKD. The DNA for the CDR3 is TGTGCCATTAGCGCTCAGGGGTCCTCCTACGAGCAGTACGTC. It encodes CAISAQGSSYEQYV.

J is TRBJ2-1 and V is TRBV11-3; D not resolved. Trimming took 5 bases from V and 0 from J, leaving 17 bases between them. Germline CDR1 is SGHNT and CDR2 is YENEEA. The CDR3 totals 17 residues. The CDR3 is CASSPTTESLSYNEQFF. The CDR3 region has the DNA TGTGCCAGCAGCCCAACTACCGAGTCCCTCTCCTACAATGAGCAGTTCTTC.

V is TRBV18 and J is TRBJ2-1, with D perhaps TRBD1 or TRBD2 (6 bases each). V lost 2 bases and J 7 bases, leaving 18 bases between the germline ends. This CDR3 region has 16 residues. Germline lookup yields CDR1 KGHSH and CDR2 LQKENI. The chain's CDR3 is CASSPYDVQGLNEQFF. CDR3 DNA sequence: TGTGCCAGCTCACCATATGACGTACAGGGACTGAATGAGCAGTTCTTC. The full variable domain, completed using reference TRBV18 and TRBJ2-1, is NAGVMQNPRHLVRRRGQEARLRCSPMKGHSHVYWYRQLPEEGLKFMVYLQKENIIDESGMPKERFSAEFPKEGPSILRIQQVVRGDSAAYFCASSPYDVQGLNEQFFGPGTRLTVL.

V usage is TRBV5-1 and J usage is TRBJ1-5, with TRBD1 identical over 11 bases. V trimming: 3 bases; J trimming: 6 bases; junction bases outside the gene matches: 2. CDR1 is SGHRS, CDR2 YFSETQ, per germline. The CDR3 is made up of 14 amino acids. The CDR3 DNA reads TGCGCCAGCAGCTCCGGGACAGGGGGTCAGCCCCAGCATTTT. Its protein product is CASSSGTGGQPQHF.